The rows below give T cell receptor beta chains drawn from one sample of a study of blood T cell repertoires in COVID-19. Only in-frame clones appear in the TCRdb table, and some are missing; sequencing was by immunoSEQ multiplex PCR. Counted here are under 25,000 clones, around 90% occurring once; the ten biggest clones make up roughly 30%. Specimen: peripheral blood. Receptors originate from a woman aged 70-85 years with active COVID-19. CDR3s include the opening cysteine and the closing phenylalanine or tryptophan. The D gene is left open where the match is weak. Part of the rows lack a size; the others show once, few, many or a class for expanded clones.

d_call	v_call	j_call	clone_size	cdr3_aa	cdr3_nt
.	TRBV5-5	TRBJ2-5	.	CASSLGGGAYETQYF	TGTGCCAGCAGCTTGGGAGGGGGGGCCTACGAGACCCAGTACTTC
.	TRBV7-6	TRBJ2-2	.	CASSLRTSNTGELFF	TGTGCCAGCAGCTTACGAACGAGTAACACCGGGGAGCTGTTTTTT
.	TRBV3-1/TRBV3-2	TRBJ2-5	.	CASSHAGPMNF	TGTGCCAGCAGCCACGCAGGCCCCATGAACTTC
TRBD1	TRBV28	TRBJ1-6	.	CASSPQDRANSPLHF	TGTGCCAGCAGTCCCCAGGACAGGGCTAATTCACCCCTCCACTTT
.	TRBV1	TRBJ2-7	.	CTSSQPSGPFPYEQYF	TGCACCAGCAGCCAACCAAGCGGACCATTCCCCTACGAGCAGTACTTC
.	TRBV11-3	TRBJ2-1	.	CASSFLSNEQFF	TGTGCCAGCAGCTTTCTCAGCAATGAGCAGTTCTTC
.	TRBV30	TRBJ2-6	.	CAWSGRRSGGANVLTF	TGTGCCTGGAGTGGCAGGAGGTCCGGGGGGGCCAACGTCCTGACTTTC
.	TRBV5-4	TRBJ2-5	.	CASSVGRGLQETQYF	TGTGCCAGCAGTGTGGGCCGGGGACTCCAAGAGACCCAGTACTTC
.	TRBV7-8	TRBJ1-1	once	CASSQNKNTEAFF	TGTGCCAGCAGCCAAAACAAGAACACTGAAGCTTTCTTT
TRBD2	TRBV28	TRBJ2-2	.	CASSLPGGAGGELFF	TGTGCCAGCAGTTTGCCCGGGGGGGCCGGCGGGGAGCTGTTTTTT
.	TRBV5-1	TRBJ2-5	.	CASSSDTGHQETQYF	TGCGCCAGCAGCTCGGATACAGGCCACCAAGAGACCCAGTACTTC
.	TRBV2	TRBJ1-5	few	CASSSLAGNQPQHF	TGTGCCAGCAGTTCCCTGGCGGGCAATCAGCCCCAGCATTTT
TRBD1	TRBV6-6	TRBJ1-2	.	CASSLSGQENYGYTF	TGTGCCAGCAGCCTCTCCGGACAGGAGAACTATGGCTACACCTTC
TRBD1	TRBV18	TRBJ2-2	.	CASSPRAGGYTGELFF	TGTGCCAGCTCACCACGGGCAGGGGGCTACACCGGGGAGCTGTTTTTT
.	TRBV4-2	TRBJ2-3	.	CASSHVTEGDTQYF	TGTGCCAGCAGCCATGTGACAGAAGGGGATACGCAGTATTTT
TRBD1	TRBV7-2	TRBJ2-2	.	CASSLQGQAYTGELFF	TGTGCCAGCAGCCTACAGGGACAGGCGTACACCGGGGAGCTGTTTTTT
.	TRBV10-3	TRBJ1-5	.	CATGPGANQPQHF	TGTGCCACCGGTCCAGGCGCCAATCAGCCCCAGCATTTT
.	TRBV21-1	TRBJ1-1	.	CASSPRDSRETEAFF	TGTGCCAGCAGCCCGAGGGACAGTAGGGAGACTGAAGCTTTCTTT
.	TRBV27	TRBJ2-2	.	CASSQTWTAGELFF	TGTGCCAGCAGCCAAACTTGGACAGCCGGGGAGCTGTTTTTT
TRBD2	TRBV10-3	TRBJ2-3	.	CAISESASGGATDTQYF	TGTGCCATCAGTGAGTCGGCTAGCGGGGGGGCTACAGATACGCAGTATTTT
TRBD1	TRBV19	TRBJ1-5	.	CASIGQDIAQHF	TGTGCCAGTATCGGACAGGATATCGCCCAGCATTTT
.	TRBV6-2/TRBV6-3	TRBJ2-7	.	CASSWGDYEQYF	TGTGCCAGCAGTTGGGGGGACTACGAGCAGTACTTC
TRBD1	TRBV4-3	TRBJ1-2	.	CASSQDTNRGGGYTF	TGCGCCAGCAGCCAAGATACAAACAGGGGAGGTGGCTACACCTTC
TRBD1	TRBV11-2	TRBJ2-2	.	CASSDSHRGQGLTGELFF	TGTGCCAGCAGCGACTCCCACCGGGGACAGGGCCTAACCGGGGAGCTGTTTTTT
TRBD1	TRBV19	TRBJ1-2	.	CASSTGQPHIYGYTF	TGTGCCAGTAGTACGGGACAGCCGCACATCTATGGCTACACCTTC
.	TRBV10-3	TRBJ2-5	.	CAISESGGGGETQYF	TGTGCCATCAGTGAGTCTGGTGGGGGCGGGGAGACCCAGTACTTC
TRBD1	TRBV11-2	TRBJ2-3	.	CASSLGQGSADTQYF	TGTGCCAGCAGCTTAGGACAGGGATCGGCAGATACGCAGTATTTT
.	TRBV6-5	TRBJ2-2	.	CASRDSPAGAGELFF	TGTGCCAGCAGAGATTCTCCTGCAGGGGCCGGGGAGCTGTTTTTT
TRBD2	TRBV9	TRBJ2-3	large	CASSVASGVTTDTQYF	TGTGCCAGCAGCGTAGCTAGCGGGGTGACCACAGATACGCAGTATTTT
.	TRBV3-1/TRBV3-2	TRBJ1-2	once	CASSLKIGQTFRYGYTF	TGTGCCAGCAGCCTCAAGATAGGACAGACTTTTAGATATGGCTACACCTTC
.	TRBV18	TRBJ2-7	.	CASSPPSQSYEQYF	TGTGCCAGCTCACCACCGAGTCAATCCTACGAGCAGTACTTC
.	TRBV30	TRBJ1-2	once	CAWSLGREGQYGYTF	TGTGCCTGGAGTCTTGGCCGGGAGGGGCAATATGGCTACACCTTC
.	TRBV12-3/TRBV12-4	TRBJ2-5	.	CASRRTGEETQYF	TGTGCCAGCAGAAGGACGGGGGAAGAGACCCAGTACTTC
.	TRBV5-1	TRBJ1-5	.	CASSLETGGQPQHF	TGCGCCAGCAGCTTGGAGACAGGAGGACAGCCCCAGCATTTT
TRBD2	TRBV20-1	TRBJ2-5	.	CSASLAGGETQYF	TGCAGTGCCAGTCTAGCGGGGGGAGAGACCCAGTACTTC
.	TRBV27	TRBJ2-3	.	CASSYRPQVGTDTQYF	TGTGCCAGCAGTTACCGGCCCCAGGTCGGCACAGATACGCAGTATTTT
.	TRBV9	TRBJ2-7	.	CASSVEGGKTYEQYF	TGTGCCAGCAGCGTAGAAGGGGGAAAAACCTACGAGCAGTACTTC
TRBD1	TRBV27	TRBJ2-7	once	CASSLYGTGRIYEQYF	TGTGCCAGCAGTTTATATGGGACAGGGAGGATTTACGAGCAGTACTTC
.	TRBV7-2	TRBJ2-2	.	CASSLAPTRTGELFF	TGTGCCAGCAGCTTAGCACCTACTAGGACCGGGGAGCTGTTTTTT
.	TRBV9	TRBJ2-1	.	CASSVKGGRYNEQFF	TGTGCCAGCAGCGTAAAGGGGGGGCGGTACAATGAGCAGTTCTTC
TRBD1	TRBV14	TRBJ1-4	.	CASSQDLGQAQKLFF	TGTGCCAGCAGCCAAGATCTCGGACAGGCTCAAAAACTGTTTTTT
TRBD2	TRBV7-2	TRBJ2-5	.	CASSISGRGETQYF	TGTGCCAGCAGCATCAGCGGGAGGGGAGAGACCCAGTACTTC
TRBD1	TRBV27	TRBJ1-2	.	CASRRQGAYGYTF	TGTGCCAGTCGTCGACAGGGGGCGTATGGCTACACCTTC
TRBD2	TRBV6-2/TRBV6-3	TRBJ2-3	.	CASSLTSGGIQGTQYF	TGTGCCAGCAGTTTAACTAGCGGGGGGATCCAGGGTACGCAGTATTTT
TRBD1	TRBV18	TRBJ2-3	few	CASSQDRVKGTDTQYF	TGTGCCAGCTCGCAGGACAGGGTAAAGGGTACAGATACGCAGTATTTT
.	TRBV7-3	TRBJ2-1	.	CASRGATTYNEQFF	TGTGCCAGCAGGGGGGCCACCACGTACAATGAGCAGTTCTTC
TRBD1	TRBV24-1	TRBJ1-5	medium-sized	CATRPDRVGWPQHF	TGTGCCACCAGGCCGGACAGGGTGGGGTGGCCCCAGCATTTT
.	TRBV6-6	TRBJ2-1	.	CASSNAGFRIF	TGTGCCAGCAGCAACGCCGGGTTCCGCATCTTC
.	TRBV6-2/TRBV6-3	TRBJ2-3	.	CASSYSAGTDTQYF	TGTGCCAGCAGTTACTCGGCCGGCACAGATACGCAGTATTTT
.	TRBV5-1	TRBJ2-1	.	CASSPLSRGPYNEQFF	TGCGCCAGCAGCCCCCTGTCCAGGGGACCCTACAATGAGCAGTTCTTC
.	TRBV2	TRBJ2-3	once	CASNEGPGDTQYF	TGTGCCAGCAATGAGGGGCCGGGAGATACGCAGTATTTT
.	TRBV19	TRBJ1-1	.	CASSPGAGDTEAFF	TGTGCCAGTAGCCCAGGGGCGGGGGACACTGAAGCTTTCTTT
TRBD2	TRBV11-2	TRBJ2-1	few	CASSLVRGGGYEQFF	TGTGCCAGCAGCTTAGTGCGGGGGGGTGGCTATGAGCAGTTCTTC
.	TRBV5-1	TRBJ2-1	.	CASSTGNSYNEQFF	TGCGCCAGCAGCACCGGTAATTCCTACAATGAGCAGTTCTTC